The 23 T cell receptor beta chains presented below share a single source sample, sequenced in a study of cytomegalovirus exposure and HLA in healthy donors (dated by TCRdb to about 2017). Library construction relied on the immunoSEQ multiplex PCR assay. Drawn from immuneACCESS, this table holds only the in-frame rearrangements with V and J called that TCRdb kept. Clones are partly lost; checked studies trace under half to an unresolved V gene and leave the rest unexplained. For this sample the table gives 200,000 or so clones, of which around 84% were detected only once. Roughly an eighth of the sample lies in the top ten. The sample comprised PBMCs. The origin of the receptors is a woman in her twenties or thirties in good health and CMV-seropositive.

This clone was recorded only once. CDR3 in amino acids: CASSGVLEQPNTEAFF. The DNA of the CDR3 is TGTGCCAGCAGTGGAGTCTTAGAACAGCCAAACACTGAAGCTTTCTTT. V is TRBV2 and J is TRBJ1-1; D uncertain. The V gene lost 4 bases and the J gene lost 2 bases, with 17 bases spanning the gap. Per germline, CDR1 SNHLY and CDR2 FYNNEI. This CDR3 spans 16 amino acids.

The chain uses TRBV4-1 and TRBJ1-2, with 7 bases matching TRBD1. V shed 4 bases and J 4 bases; nucleotides not matched to a gene: 6. CDR1 and CDR2 (germline): MGHRA, YSYEKL. The CDR3 runs to 14 residues. This CDR3 reads CASSLPGGSYGYTF. The DNA for the CDR3 is TGCGCCAGCAGCCTTCCAGGGGGGAGCTATGGCTACACCTTC.

With respect to this clone: Within the sample, other DNA sequences also encode this same CDR3. The J gene is TRBJ2-5, the V gene TRBV9; possible D gene TRBD2, 5 bases. The V gene's germline CDR1 is SGDLS and CDR2 YYNGEE. The CDR3 runs to 14 residues. Between the trimmed V and J ends, which lost 0 bases and 2 bases, there was a span of 8 bases. The CDR3 protein is CASSVGAGQETQYF. Written as DNA, the CDR3 is TGTGCCAGCAGCGTAGGGGCGGGTCAAGAGACCCAGTACTTC.

V is TRBV5-1 and J is TRBJ2-7; D not certain. Germline lookup yields CDR1 SGHRS and CDR2 YFSETQ. The length of the CDR3 is 12 residues. V was trimmed by 2 bases and J by 7 bases, leaving 10 bases between them. The DNA of the CDR3 is TGCGCCAGCAGCTTCGACCAGGCTGAGCAGTACTTC. Amino acids: CASSFDQAEQYF.

The chain employs TRBV25-1 and TRBJ1-2, with D possibly being TRBD1 (5 bases). The germline V and J ends were trimmed by 3 bases and 4 bases, with 18 bases remaining between them. The CDR3 runs to 16 residues. Germline CDR1 is MGHDK and CDR2 is SYGVNS. The CDR3 DNA reads as TGTGCCAGCAGTGATCCCACAGGACGGGAGGGCTATGGCTACACCTTC. It yields the protein CASSDPTGREGYGYTF.

V usage is TRBV7-9 and J usage is TRBJ1-1; D is unresolved. The CDR3 extends over 13 amino acids. Looked up from germline, CDR1 is SEHNR and CDR2 is FQNEAQ (reference sequence). V lost 2 bases to trimming and J lost 5 bases, with 9 bases between them. Written as DNA, the CDR3 is TGTGCCAGCAGCTTATCCGCGGAGACTGAAGCTTTCTTT. It encodes CASSLSAETEAFF.

The chain carries TRBV5-1 and TRBJ2-7, with 7 bases that match TRBD1. V shed 3 bases, J shed 6 bases, and the junction held 6 bases outside the gene matches. Per germline, CDR1 SGHRS and CDR2 YFSETQ. The CDR3 consists of 13 residues. CDR3 nucleotide sequence: TGCGCCAGCAGCTCTCAGACAGGGCCCGAGCAGTACTTC. Its translation: CASSSQTGPEQYF.

The chain couples TRBV5-8 to TRBJ1-4; perhaps TRBD1 as D (5 bases). V shed 4 bases and J shed 2 bases, with 15 bases lying between them. CDR3 size: 16 residues. Germline CDR1 SGHTS, CDR2 YDEGEE. The CDR3 reads CASSPLPGSTNEKLFF. The CDR3 region has the DNA TGTGCCAGCAGCCCACTACCAGGGTCCACTAATGAAAAACTGTTTTTT.

This clone turned up a few times. The rearrangement links TRBV2 to TRBJ1-2, with 8 bases fitting TRBD1. Germline trimming cut 7 bases from V and 3 bases from J; bases unmatched to any gene: 4. This CDR3 is built from 13 residues. In germline, CDR1 is SNHLY, CDR2 FYNNEI. The CDR3 loop reads CASIDRGDYGYTF. CDR3 bases: TGTGCCAGCATTGACAGGGGAGACTATGGCTACACCTTC.

V and J are TRBV6-1 and TRBJ1-3, with 9 positions matching TRBD1. There are 15 residues in the CDR3. Germline values: CDR1 MNHNS, CDR2 SASEGT. V dropped 4 bases and J dropped 3; count of bases not matched to a gene: 4. CDR3 sequence reads: CASSAGQGLGNTIYF. The CDR3 coding sequence is TGTGCCAGCAGTGCGGGACAGGGACTTGGAAACACCATATATTTT.

This sequence joins TRBV4-2 and TRBJ2-5; 7 bases line up with TRBD2. Germline V gives CDR1 LGHNA, CDR2 YNFKEQ. J was trimmed by 2 bases and V by 4 bases; bases with no gene match: 10. The CDR3 consists of 16 residues. This chain's CDR3 is CASSLHGGRSQETQYF. In nucleotides, the CDR3 is TGTGCCAGCAGCCTTCACGGGGGGAGAAGTCAAGAGACCCAGTACTTC.

CDR3 region: CASTPSGVLYEQYF. The CDR3 DNA reads TGTGCCAGCACCCCTAGCGGAGTCCTCTACGAGCAGTACTTC. V is TRBV6-5 and J is TRBJ2-7; TRBD2 aligns across 7 bases. Germline V gene sequence: CDR1 MNHEY, CDR2 SVGAGI. Trimming at V came to 7 bases and at J to 3 bases, leaving 9 bases not matched to a gene. The CDR3 extends over 14 amino acids.

CDR3 sequence (DNA): TGTGCCAGTAGTACCGGGACAGGGGGCTACACCGGGGAGCTGTTTTTT. Residues: CASSTGTGGYTGELFF. This chain uses TRBV19 with TRBJ2-2, with TRBD1 matching over 12 bases. With V trimmed by 4 bases and J by 3 bases, 3 bases remained unmatched. Per germline, CDR1 LNHDA and CDR2 SQIVND (reference sequence). CDR3 size: 16 residues.

The chain is built from TRBV5-1 and TRBJ1-2; 8 bases align to TRBD1. The CDR3 contains 13 residues. Germline CDR1 SGHRS, CDR2 YFSETQ. V gave up 4 bases and J gave up 8 bases; unmatched junction bases: 7. CDR3 nucleotides: TGCGCCAGCAGCACGGGGACAGGTGGGGGCTACACCTTC. Its protein is CASSTGTGGGYTF.

This rearrangement joins TRBV5-1 to TRBJ1-2; 9 nucleotides agree with TRBD1. Germline V gene data show CDR1 as SGHRS and CDR2 as YFSETQ. After removal of 1 base from V and 8 bases from J, the junction contained 9 bases not matched to a gene. CDR3 length: 15 amino acids. The CDR3 loop is CASSLQEGTGSGYTF. The CDR3 DNA reads as TGCGCCAGCAGCTTGCAAGAGGGGACAGGGAGCGGCTACACCTTC.

J is TRBJ2-3 and V is TRBV15, with 11 bases that match TRBD2. Germline CDR1 LNHNV, CDR2 YYDKDF (reference sequence). This CDR3 comprises 19 residues. V was clipped by 0 bases and J by 2 bases; unmatched bases: 10. The CDR3 is CATSRDRTSGSLVTDTQYF. CDR3 DNA: TGTGCCACCAGCAGAGATCGAACTAGCGGGAGTCTTGTCACAGATACGCAGTATTTT.

The chain combines TRBV15 with TRBJ2-5; tentatively, D is TRBD2 (6 bases). This CDR3 comprises 14 residues. CDR1 is LNHNV, CDR2 YYDKDF, per germline (reference sequence). V was pared by 1 base and J by 3 bases, with 9 bases between. CDR3 residues: CATSRVWGEETQYF. In DNA, the CDR3 is TGTGCCACCAGCAGAGTTTGGGGGGAAGAGACCCAGTACTTC.

The rearrangement links TRBV9 to TRBJ2-7, with 10 bases identical to TRBD1. The CDR3 runs to 15 residues. Trimming removed 0 bases from V and 4 bases from J; junction bases left unmatched: 4. Germline V lookup: CDR1 SGDLS, CDR2 YYNGEE. CDR3 sequence: CASSVETGGYYEQYF. CDR3 sequence (DNA): TGTGCCAGCAGCGTAGAGACAGGGGGCTATTACGAGCAGTACTTC.

The chain links TRBV27 to TRBJ1-2; D ambiguous. The CDR3 has 15 amino acids. Germline V gene data show CDR1 as MNHEY and CDR2 as SMNVEV (reference sequence). V lost 2 bases, J lost 2 bases, and 12 bases lay in between. Here the CDR3 DNA reads TGTGCCAGCAGTTTAGACTACGTGGGGAACTATGGCTACACCTTC. Protein: CASSLDYVGNYGYTF.

The chain employs TRBV28 and TRBJ1-2, with a weak D call TRBD1 (5 bases). CDR3 length: 14 amino acids. The V gene's germline CDR1 is MDHEN and CDR2 SYDVKM. Between the trimmed V and J ends, which lost 6 bases and 5 bases, there was a span of 16 bases. The CDR3 sequence: CASSPVGGGYGYTF. The CDR3 region has the DNA TGTGCCAGCAGCCCTGTCGGGGGAGGATATGGCTACACCTTC.

The chain employs TRBV19 and TRBJ1-5; tentative D call: TRBD1 (5 bases). From germline, CDR1 is LNHDA and CDR2 SQIVND (reference sequence). CDR3 size: 17 residues. V lost 7 bases to trimming and J lost 0 bases, with 19 bases between them. The CDR3 reads CASIYRSQGPSNQPQHF. DNA of the CDR3: TGTGCCAGTATTTATAGGTCCCAGGGCCCTAGCAATCAGCCCCAGCATTTT.

The chain links TRBV6-5 to TRBJ1-1; TRBD1 matches at 7 bases. The CDR3 has 14 amino acids. V lost 4 bases to trimming and J lost 1 base; unmatched junction nucleotides: 3. Germline V gene sequence: CDR1 MNHEY, CDR2 SVGAGI. The CDR3 spells CASSWDSKNTEAFF. The CDR3 coding sequence is TGTGCCAGCAGTTGGGACAGCAAGAACACTGAAGCTTTCTTT.

V is TRBV25-1 and J is TRBJ1-3, with D possibly being TRBD1 (6 bases). CDR3 size: 15 residues. CDR1 MGHDK and CDR2 SYGVNS come from the germline V gene. The germline V and J ends were trimmed by 8 bases and 0 bases, with 14 bases remaining between them. The CDR3 protein is CASEGMDSSGNTIYF. The CDR3 bases are TGTGCCAGCGAGGGAATGGACAGCTCTGGAAACACCATATATTTT.